This T cell receptor (beta chain) originates from a study of response to subunit inactivated influenza vaccine (dated by TCRdb to between 2018 and 2020). Broadly, across the study: The study used deep quantitative T cell receptor repertoire profiling to track responses to a trivalent subunit inactivated influenza vaccine.

Concerning this clonotype: What antigen it recognizes has not been identified. The sample holds no much larger clone one base away, and base qualities are not on file.

The full study reports these points: According to the authors, only a limited number of new T cells may be recruited by each seasonal influenza vaccination.

The library came from RT-PCR. TCRdb records Illumina HiSeq 2500 as the sequencer. TCRdb reran the public reads through fastp at Q25 and MiXCR, keeping productive beta chains. Entries are consolidated by CDR3 protein sequence, retaining the most common genes and DNA. The sample table holds more than 400,000 distinct CDR3 sequences, of which more than 7% were seen once. Around 13% of the sample is taken by the ten largest. Inclusive of the bounding cysteine and phenylalanine, the CDR3 is 15 residues long. Only the CDR3 portion is preserved as DNA: 45 bases, with reading frame beginning at the first base. CDR1 LNHDA and CDR2 SQIVND were looked up in the germline V gene (reference sequence). V is pared back by 5 bases and J by 5 bases, with 15 bases lying between the germline termini.

The sequenced sample was PBMCs from blood, obtained less than 25 months after vaccination. This TCR was recovered from a man aged 50 to 69 who received an inactivated influenza vaccine. Donor details come from another sample of the same person, matched by shared clones. The receptor chain draws on TRBV19 and TRBJ2-2; D gene: possibly TRBD1, on 6 matching bases. Read as DNA, the sequence is TGTGCCAGTAGTCCCGGGAACCAGGGGACCGGGGAGCTGTTTTTT. Its protein reads: CASSPGNQGTGELFF.